This T cell receptor (beta chain) was found in a study of T cells in Graves' hyperthyroidism and ophthalmopathy. What was amplified from RNA transcripts were TCR beta CDR3 regions. With the HTBI primer set, the TCR CDR3 went through a first round of RT-PCR. In TCRdb, the multiplex PCR reads were re-called with MiXCR into one record per CDR3 protein. The sample contains about 610,000 distinct CDR3 sequences, about 43% of which appear only once. Researchers defined stable Graves' hyperthyroidism as no ophthalmopathy progression within 18 months. The CDR3 contains 14 residues. CDR1 DFQATT and CDR2 SNEGSKA come from the germline V gene (reference sequence).

The sequence was collected from a woman aged 18 to 35 with Graves' hyperthyroidism. Sequenced sample: peripheral blood or thyroid tissue (not recorded which). The chain links TRBV20-1 to TRBJ2-7; D is perhaps TRBD1 (6 bases). The J call is doubtful: the DNA matches TRBJ2-1 better. CDR3 protein: CSAARDNSYNEQFF. Here the CDR3 DNA reads TGCAGTGCGGCAAGGGACAACTCCTACAATGAGCAGTTCTTC.